The clone carrying this TCR beta chain was detected ten times or more. The target antigen is unknown. Regarding time point: patch test 2, 6 weeks after DPC sensitization. Treatment given: therapeutic diphenylcyclopropenone sensitization with weekly scalp DPC. The data originate from a study of human T cells and chemical hapten exposure. Study summary: Readings were taken at 6 days from patch tests that had applied 0.01% DPC to the upper back. Chiefly women, the patients showed alopecia areata, totalis or universalis.

CDR3 length: 17 amino acids. Trimming took 1 base from V and 2 from J, leaving 18 bases between them. Germline assignment: CDR1 LGHNA and CDR2 YSLEER. TCRdb passed the RACE reads through MiXCR, listing each CDR3 protein once. Among fewer than 150,000 distinct CDR3 sequences, about 10% were seen once, and the ten largest hold about 1.3%. General study findings and limits: Because all patients had alopecia, their immune responses might differ from healthy ones. Among expanded TCRs, significantly more large CDR3 similarity clusters formed than among controls.

Specimen: whole blood, collected in connection with sensitization to the hapten diphenylcyclopropenone (DPC). The J gene is TRBJ2-7, the V gene TRBV4-3; maybe TRBD2 (7 bases). The clonotype comes from a woman aged 50 to 60 with alopecia areata. Some clones in this sample may be carry-over from other donors' samples. The CDR3 DNA reads as TGCGCCAGCAGCCAAGTACGGGGGGCAGGAACCCCCTACGAGCAGTACTTC. Protein sequence: CASSQVRGAGTPYEQYF.